Listed here are 32 T cell receptor beta chains from one sample, sequenced in a study of cytomegalovirus exposure and HLA in healthy donors. In the PCR, 60 Vbeta and 13 Jbeta primers were used. Profiled with immunoSEQ multiplex PCR; TCRdb holds only in-frame clones, not every one. The table has 100,000 to 150,000 clones, around 79% seen once. Sequencing used PBMCs. The receptors originated from a woman aged 18-29 years in good health and CMV-seronegative.

The chain carries TRBV5-5 and TRBJ1-1, with D possibly being TRBD1 (5 bases). This CDR3 comprises 15 residues. The V and J ends lost 3 bases and 5 bases respectively, with 17 bases between them. The germline gives CDR1 SGHKS, CDR2 YYEKEE (reference sequence). The CDR3 reads CASSSLARVWTEAFF. For the CDR3, the DNA is TGTGCCAGCAGCTCACTCGCCAGGGTGTGGACTGAAGCTTTCTTT.

V is TRBV15 and J is TRBJ2-1, with 8 bases fitting TRBD1. V dropped 6 bases and J dropped 7; count of bases not matched to a gene: 5. The length of the CDR3 is 13 residues. Germline V lookup: CDR1 LNHNV, CDR2 YYDKDF (reference sequence). As DNA, the CDR3 is TGTGCCACCAGGGCAGGGGGCTGGAATGAGCAGTTCTTC. Protein sequence: CATRAGGWNEQFF.

V and J are TRBV18 and TRBJ1-3; 7 bases fit TRBD1. Unmatched junction bases numbered 8, after V lost 6 bases and J lost 3 bases. The CDR3 runs to 15 residues. Germline CDR1 reads KGHSH; CDR2 reads LQKENI. CDR3 nucleotides: TGTGCCAGCTCGCAGAGGACAGGTCATGGAAACACCATATATTTT. Translating it yields CASSQRTGHGNTIYF.

V and J are TRBV18 and TRBJ1-1; 7 nucleotides agree with TRBD1. This CDR3 contains 15 residues. The germline CDR1 and CDR2 sequences are KGHSH and LQKENI. V was clipped by 1 base and J by 4 bases; unmatched bases: 6. The chain's CDR3 is CASSPRQGEFTEAFF. The CDR3 bases are TGTGCCAGCTCACCACGACAGGGAGAATTCACTGAAGCTTTCTTT. The full variable domain, rest sourced from reference TRBV18 and TRBJ1-1, is NAGVMQNPRHLVRRRGQEARLRCSPMKGHSHVYWYRQLPEEGLKFMVYLQKENIIDESGMPKERFSAEFPKEGPSILRIQQVVRGDSAAYFCASSPRQGEFTEAFFGQGTRLTVV.

V gene TRBV2 combines with J gene TRBJ1-4; TRBD1 agrees at 8 bases. V lost 6 bases, J lost 8 bases, and 11 bases stayed unmatched. The CDR3 has 15 amino acids. In germline, CDR1 is SNHLY, CDR2 FYNNEI. This CDR3 reads CASRADRASGEKLFF. The DNA for the CDR3 is TGTGCCAGCAGAGCGGACAGGGCGAGTGGGGAAAAACTGTTTTTT.

This chain connects TRBV7-9 to TRBJ1-2, with 9 positions matching TRBD1. Germline loops: CDR1 SEHNR, CDR2 FQNEAQ (reference sequence). This CDR3 is 17 amino acids long. V shed 4 bases, J shed 4 bases, and the junction held 13 bases outside the gene matches. This chain's CDR3 is CASSSVGTGISSYGYTF. The CDR3 DNA reads as TGTGCCAGCAGCTCGGTCGGGACAGGGATATCCAGCTATGGCTACACCTTC.

The chain couples TRBV6-5 to TRBJ2-5; 9 bases agree with TRBD1. The CDR3 covers 13 residues. The trim removed 8 bases at V and 11 bases at J, leaving 12 bases unmatched. Per the germline V gene, CDR1 is MNHEY and CDR2 is SVGAGI. Here the CDR3 reads CASSDRGFEEQYF. As DNA, the CDR3 is TGTGCCAGCTCGGACAGGGGTTTTGAAGAGCAGTACTTC.

The chain employs TRBV20-1 and TRBJ2-3; no clear D. Trimming removed 0 bases from V and 9 bases from J, with 7 bases in between. The CDR3 is made up of 11 amino acids. CDR1 DFQATT and CDR2 SNEGSKA come from the germline V gene (reference sequence). This CDR3 reads CSARDLQTQYF. The CDR3 DNA sequence: TGCAGTGCTAGAGATCTCCAGACGCAGTATTTT.

The chain uses TRBV5-4 and TRBJ2-5; possible D gene TRBD2, 6 bases. V gave up 4 bases and J gave up 7 bases, with 20 bases separating them. CDR3 length: 15 amino acids. CDR1 and CDR2 from the germline V gene are SGHNT and YYREEE (reference sequence). The CDR3: CASSIPRALGGTQYF. The CDR3 DNA is TGTGCCAGCAGCATTCCTCGGGCCCTGGGAGGGACCCAGTACTTC.

This clone was recorded a few times. The chain links TRBV5-4 to TRBJ1-2; 9 bases fit TRBD1. The CDR3 contains 13 residues. V shed 0 bases, J shed 7 bases, and the junction held 1 base outside the gene matches. Germline lookup yields CDR1 SGHNT and CDR2 YYREEE (reference sequence). CDR3 protein: CASSLGQGVGYTF. The CDR3 region has the DNA TGTGCCAGCAGCTTGGGACAGGGGGTTGGCTACACCTTC.

As regards this clone: A read error may produce the germline difference seen at one junction end. The chain carries TRBV15 and TRBJ2-6; TRBD1 matches 7 bases. The CDR3 is 16 residues long. CDR1 and CDR2 from the germline V gene are LNHNV and YYDKDF (reference sequence). CDR3 residues: CATSIGQDSGANGLTF. Here the CDR3 DNA reads TGTGCCACCAGCATTGGACAGGACTCTGGGGCCAACGGCCTGACTTTC.

The genes are TRBV6-5 and TRBJ1-1; TRBD1 might be the D (5 bases). Trimming cost V 1 base and J 5 bases, with 11 bases left between them. The CDR3 totals 14 residues. Germline V gives CDR1 MNHEY, CDR2 SVGAGI. The CDR3 region has the DNA TGTGCCAGCAGTTACTTGGGGCGTTGGACTGAAGCTTTCTTT. Encoded protein: CASSYLGRWTEAFF.

DNA for the CDR3: TGCGCCAGCAGCTCCGGACAGGTGTACACTGAAGCTTTCTTT. Translation: CASSSGQVYTEAFF. The chain is built from TRBV5-1 and TRBJ1-1, with 7 bases matching TRBD1. CDR1 SGHRS and CDR2 YFSETQ come from the germline V gene. The J segment lost 3 bases and the V segment lost 3 bases, leaving 5 bases of the junction unmatched. The CDR3 consists of 14 residues.

As to this clone: Other DNA sequences in the same sample also yield this CDR3. The chain joins TRBV7-2 to TRBJ2-7, with D perhaps TRBD2 (6 bases). The CDR3 is 13 residues long. Per the germline V gene, CDR1 is SGHTA and CDR2 is FQGNSA. Deletions cut 3 bases from V and 1 base from J, with 7 bases between. The CDR3 DNA follows: TGTGCCAGCAGCTTTGGGGGGTCCTACGAGCAGTACTTC. Its protein is CASSFGGSYEQYF.

The rearrangement uses TRBV13 and TRBJ1-2; perhaps TRBD1 as D (6 bases). V lost 5 bases, J lost 2 bases, and 15 bases lay in between. Per germline, CDR1 PRHDT and CDR2 FYEKMQ (reference sequence). CDR3 length equals 15 residues. CDR3 in DNA: TGTGCCAGCAGCCCAACCGTACAGGGCAACTATGGCTACACCTTC. Translating gives CASSPTVQGNYGYTF.

This chain uses TRBV5-4 with TRBJ2-7; D may be TRBD1 (6 bases). The CDR3 loop spans 13 amino acids. CDR1 SGHNT and CDR2 YYREEE come from the germline V gene (reference sequence). V lost 4 bases and J lost 3, with 11 bases in between. The CDR3 loop is CASSLTGSYEQYF. CDR3 bases: TGTGCCAGCAGCCTTACAGGGAGCTACGAGCAGTACTTC.

CDR3 sequence reads: CASSQDWGGRNTIYF. For the CDR3, the DNA is TGCGCCAGCAGCCAAGATTGGGGGGGGCGAAACACCATATATTTT. J is TRBJ1-3 and V is TRBV4-3, with TRBD1 as a possible D gene (6 bases). Germline values: CDR1 LGHNA, CDR2 YSLEER. The V gene lost 0 bases and the J gene lost 5 bases, with 11 bases spanning the gap. The CDR3 has 15 residues.

This chain links TRBV5-1 with TRBJ2-2; 8 bases are shared with TRBD2. CDR1 and CDR2 (germline): SGHRS, YFSETQ. V lost 5 bases, J lost 6 bases, and 6 bases stayed unmatched. CDR3 length equals 14 residues. The CDR3 loop reads CASRVSGGAGELFF. The CDR3 region has the DNA TGCGCCAGCAGAGTGTCGGGGGGGGCCGGGGAGCTGTTTTTT.

The V gene is TRBV6-5, the J gene TRBJ2-3, with 8 bases lining up with TRBD1. V dropped 2 bases and J dropped 4; count of bases not matched to a gene: 5. The CDR3 spans 15 residues. Germline V gene lookup returns CDR1 MNHEY and CDR2 SVGAGI. CDR3 DNA: TGTGCCAGCAGTTACCAGACAGGGGTGGCAGATACGCAGTATTTT. Protein sequence: CASSYQTGVADTQYF.

The CDR3 loop reads CASSLHRVTEAFF. CDR3 DNA: TGTGCCAGCAGCCTCCACAGGGTCACTGAAGCTTTCTTT. The chain has TRBV11-2 and TRBJ1-1; perhaps TRBD1 as D (6 bases). The CDR3 runs 13 residues. Germline V gene lookup returns CDR1 SGHAT and CDR2 FQNNGV. The V end was cut by 5 bases, the J end by 4 bases, with 11 bases between. Filled out from reference TRBV11-2 and TRBJ1-1, the complete variable domain reads EAGVAQSPRYKIIEKRQSVAFWCNPISGHATLYWYQQILGQGPKLLIQFQNNGVVDDSQLPKDRFSAERLKGVDSTLKIQPAKLEDSAVYLCASSLHRVTEAFFGQGTRLTVV.

This CDR3 is CASSDSGWVRGLQYF. The CDR3 DNA is TGTGCCAGCAGTGATAGCGGTTGGGTTCGAGGCCTACAGTACTTC. The chain carries TRBV7-6 and TRBJ2-7, with a weak D call TRBD2 (6 bases). The CDR3 runs to 15 residues. Trimming took off 6 bases at V and 10 bases at J, with 25 bases between the two ends. The germline V gene encodes CDR1 SGHVS and CDR2 FNYEAQ.

J is TRBJ2-5 and V is TRBV4-1; 10 bases fit TRBD2. CDR1 is MGHRA, CDR2 YSYEKL, per germline. This CDR3 spans 16 amino acids. Trimming cost V 1 base and J 5 bases; bases outside gene matches: 7. The CDR3 bases are TGCGCCAGCAGCCAAGGCCAGCGGGGGGGCTCTGAGACCCAGTACTTC. It specifies CASSQGQRGGSETQYF.

The chain joins TRBV7-9 to TRBJ2-5; 7 nucleotides agree with TRBD2. Germline V gene sequence: CDR1 SEHNR, CDR2 FQNEAQ (reference sequence). The junction had 1 base not matched to a gene; V was cut back by 1 base and J by 5 bases. The CDR3 contains 13 residues. In DNA form, the CDR3 reads TGTGCCAGCAGCTTAGGCGGGAGTGAGACCCAGTACTTC. Its translation: CASSLGGSETQYF. The variable domain in full, completed from reference TRBV7-9 and TRBJ2-5, reads DTGVSQNPRHKITKRGQNVTFRCDPISEHNRLYWYRQTLGQGPEFLTYFQNEAQLEKSRLLSDRFSAERPKGSFSTLEIQRTEQGDSAMYLCASSLGGSETQYFGPGTRLLVL.

This chain uses TRBV18 with TRBJ1-5; 7 positions agree with TRBD1. Germline values: CDR1 KGHSH, CDR2 LQKENI. The CDR3 extends over 15 amino acids. V shed 2 bases and J 5 bases; nucleotides not matched to a gene: 6. The DNA of the CDR3 is TGTGCCAGCTCACCAGCTAGAACAGGGGATCAGCCCCAGCATTTT. Protein: CASSPARTGDQPQHF.

J is TRBJ1-6 and V is TRBV6-5, with unresolved D. The CDR3 extends over 16 amino acids. The germline CDR1 and CDR2 sequences are MNHEY and SVGAGI. V lost 0 bases and J 8 bases, leaving 14 bases between the germline ends. CDR3 protein: CASSYSTFRLDSPLHF. CDR3 DNA: TGTGCCAGCAGTTACTCGACATTTAGGCTCGATTCACCCCTCCACTTT.

V gene TRBV27 combines with J gene TRBJ2-3; TRBD1 is a possible D gene (5 bases). V lost 3 bases and J 9 bases, leaving 19 bases between the germline ends. Germline assignment: CDR1 MNHEY and CDR2 SMNVEV (reference sequence). There are 15 residues in the CDR3. The CDR3 region is CASSFSYRLRSTQYF. For the CDR3, the DNA is TGTGCCAGCAGTTTTTCTTACAGGCTTAGAAGCACGCAGTATTTT.

The J gene is TRBJ2-3, the V gene TRBV7-6, with D possibly matching TRBD2 (5 bases). Germline loops: CDR1 SGHVS, CDR2 FNYEAQ. This CDR3 is 16 amino acids long. Trimming took off 0 bases at V and 8 bases at J, with 18 bases between the two ends. The CDR3 bases are TGTGCCAGCAGCTTAGCGCAGAGTGCGGGTGGAGGTACGCAGTATTTT. It translates to CASSLAQSAGGGTQYF.

The gene calls are TRBV7-7 and TRBJ2-1; D possibly corresponds to TRBD1 (5 bases). The CDR3 has 16 residues. CDR1 is SSHAT, CDR2 FNYEAQ, per germline (reference sequence). Deletions cut 3 bases from V and 10 bases from J, with 22 bases between. CDR3 amino acids: CASSFLGRARVEEQFF. The CDR3 coding sequence is TGTGCCAGCAGCTTCCTCGGTAGGGCCAGGGTGGAGGAGCAGTTCTTC.

The chain has TRBV19 and TRBJ1-5, with 12 nucleotides matching TRBD1. Germline V CDR1 and CDR2: LNHDA, SQIVND (reference sequence). V shed 5 bases, J shed 5 bases, and the junction held 4 bases outside the gene matches. The CDR3 runs 15 residues. This CDR3 reads CASSFGTGGDQPQHF. The DNA of the CDR3 is TGTGCCAGTAGTTTCGGGACAGGGGGCGATCAGCCCCAGCATTTT.

The chain recombines TRBV4-3 with TRBJ2-6; TRBD1 agrees at 8 bases. CDR1 is LGHNA and CDR2 is YSLEER in the germline V gene. This CDR3 spans 17 amino acids. V trimming: 2 bases; J trimming: 4 bases; junction bases outside the gene matches: 7. The CDR3 sequence is CASSQLDRGMGANVLTF. CDR3 nucleotide sequence: TGCGCCAGCAGCCAACTCGACAGGGGTATGGGGGCCAACGTCCTGACTTTC.

V and J are TRBV6-1 and TRBJ2-7, with a possible D match to TRBD1 (5 bases). Germline V CDR1 and CDR2: MNHNS, SASEGT. Trimming stripped 8 bases from V and 5 bases from J, with 16 bases between. The CDR3 length is 13 residues. In DNA form, the CDR3 reads TGTGCCAGCCCTGGGCCTCTAGGGGACGAGCAGTACTTC. Its protein product is CASPGPLGDEQYF.

This chain joins TRBV5-1 and TRBJ2-3, with TRBD1 as a possible D gene (6 bases). V was pared by 3 bases and J by 7 bases, with 18 bases between. The CDR3 spans 15 residues. CDR1 SGHRS and CDR2 YFSETQ come from the germline V gene. The CDR3 region has the DNA TGCGCCAGCAGCTCCTCAGGACAGAACAGCCATACGCAGTATTTT. Protein: CASSSSGQNSHTQYF.